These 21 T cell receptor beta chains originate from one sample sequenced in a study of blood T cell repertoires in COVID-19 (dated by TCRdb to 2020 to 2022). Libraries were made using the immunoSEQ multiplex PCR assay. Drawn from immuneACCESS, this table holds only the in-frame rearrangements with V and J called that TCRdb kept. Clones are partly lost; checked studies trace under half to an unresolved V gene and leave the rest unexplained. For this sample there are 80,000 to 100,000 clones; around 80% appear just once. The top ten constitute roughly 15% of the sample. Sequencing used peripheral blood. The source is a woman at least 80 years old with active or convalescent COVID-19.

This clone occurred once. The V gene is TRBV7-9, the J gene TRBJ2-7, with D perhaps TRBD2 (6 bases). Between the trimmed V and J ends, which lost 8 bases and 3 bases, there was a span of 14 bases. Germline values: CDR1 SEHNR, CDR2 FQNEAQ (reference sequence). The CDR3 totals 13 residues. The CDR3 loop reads CASSVEGGYEQYF. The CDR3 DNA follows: TGTGCCAGCTCAGTCGAGGGAGGCTACGAGCAGTACTTC.

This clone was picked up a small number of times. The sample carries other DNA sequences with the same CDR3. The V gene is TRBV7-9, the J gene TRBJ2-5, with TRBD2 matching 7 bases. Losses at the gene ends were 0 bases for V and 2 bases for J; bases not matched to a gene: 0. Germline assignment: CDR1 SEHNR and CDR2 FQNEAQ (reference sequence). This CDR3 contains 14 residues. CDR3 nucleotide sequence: TGTGCCAGCAGCTTAGCGGGGGGGCAAGAGACCCAGTACTTC. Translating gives CASSLAGGQETQYF.

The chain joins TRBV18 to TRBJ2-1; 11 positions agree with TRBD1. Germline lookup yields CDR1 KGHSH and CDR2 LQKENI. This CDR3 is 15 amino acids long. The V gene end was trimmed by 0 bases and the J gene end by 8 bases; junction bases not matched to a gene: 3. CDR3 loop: CASSPPGQGEHEQFF. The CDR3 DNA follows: TGTGCCAGCTCACCACCGGGACAGGGGGAACATGAGCAGTTCTTC. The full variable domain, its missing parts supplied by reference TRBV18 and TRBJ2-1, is NAGVMQNPRHLVRRRGQEARLRCSPMKGHSHVYWYRQLPEEGLKFMVYLQKENIIDESGMPKERFSAEFPKEGPSILRIQQVVRGDSAAYFCASSPPGQGEHEQFFGPGTRLTVL.

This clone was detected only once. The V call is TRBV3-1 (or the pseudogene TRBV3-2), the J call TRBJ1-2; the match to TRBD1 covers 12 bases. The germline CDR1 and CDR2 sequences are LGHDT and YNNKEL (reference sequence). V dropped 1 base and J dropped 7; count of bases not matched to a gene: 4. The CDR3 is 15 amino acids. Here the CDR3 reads CASSQVGTGGLGYTF. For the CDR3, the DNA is TGTGCCAGCAGCCAAGTCGGGACAGGGGGCCTTGGCTACACCTTC.

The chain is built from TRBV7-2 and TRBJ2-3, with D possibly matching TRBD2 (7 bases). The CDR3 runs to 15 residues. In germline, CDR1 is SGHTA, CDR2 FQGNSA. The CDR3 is CAAGASGTSTDTQYF. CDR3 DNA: TGTGCGGCAGGGGCTAGCGGTACTAGCACAGATACGCAGTATTTT.

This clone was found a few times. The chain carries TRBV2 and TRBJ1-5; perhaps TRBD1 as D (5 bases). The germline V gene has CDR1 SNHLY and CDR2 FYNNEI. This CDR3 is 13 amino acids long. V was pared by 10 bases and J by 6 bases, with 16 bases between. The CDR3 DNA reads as TGTGCCACCACTACTTGGGGCGGTCAGCCCCAGCATTTT. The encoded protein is CATTTWGGQPQHF. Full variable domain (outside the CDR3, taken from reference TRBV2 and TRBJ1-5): EPEVTQTPSHQVTQMGQEVILRCVPISNHLYFYWYRQILGQKVEFLVSFYNNEISEKSEIFDDQFSVERPDGSNFTLKIRSTKLEDSAMYFCATTTWGGQPQHFGDGTRLSIL.

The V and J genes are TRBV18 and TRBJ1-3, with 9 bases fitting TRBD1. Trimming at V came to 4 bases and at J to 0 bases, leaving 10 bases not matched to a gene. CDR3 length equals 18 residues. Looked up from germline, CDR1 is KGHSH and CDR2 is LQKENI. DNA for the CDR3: TGTGCCAGCTCACTACGAGGGACAGGGTCGAGCTCTGGAAACACCATATATTTT. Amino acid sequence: CASSLRGTGSSSGNTIYF.

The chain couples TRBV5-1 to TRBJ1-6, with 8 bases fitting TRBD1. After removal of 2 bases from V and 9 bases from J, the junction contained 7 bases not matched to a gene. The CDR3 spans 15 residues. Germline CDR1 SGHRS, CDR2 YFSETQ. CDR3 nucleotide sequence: TGCGCCAGCAGCTTAGGGACAGGACATAGTTCACCCCTCCACTTT. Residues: CASSLGTGHSSPLHF.

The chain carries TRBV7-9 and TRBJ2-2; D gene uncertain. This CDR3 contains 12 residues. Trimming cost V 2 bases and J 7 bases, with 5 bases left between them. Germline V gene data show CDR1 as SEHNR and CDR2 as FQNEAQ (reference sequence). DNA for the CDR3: TGTGCCAGCAGCTTAAATATCGGGGAGCTGTTTTTT. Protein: CASSLNIGELFF.

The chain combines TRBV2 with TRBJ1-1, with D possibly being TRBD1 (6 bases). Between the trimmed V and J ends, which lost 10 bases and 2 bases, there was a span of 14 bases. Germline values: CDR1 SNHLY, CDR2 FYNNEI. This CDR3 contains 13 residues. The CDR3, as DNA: TGTGCCATCAAACAGGGATTTAACACTGAAGCTTTCTTT. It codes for CAIKQGFNTEAFF.

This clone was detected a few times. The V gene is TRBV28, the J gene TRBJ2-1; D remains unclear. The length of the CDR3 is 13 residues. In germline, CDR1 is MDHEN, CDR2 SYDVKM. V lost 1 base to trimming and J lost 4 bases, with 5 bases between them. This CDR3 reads CASSLSGYNEQFF. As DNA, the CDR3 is TGTGCCAGCAGTTTATCGGGTTACAATGAGCAGTTCTTC.

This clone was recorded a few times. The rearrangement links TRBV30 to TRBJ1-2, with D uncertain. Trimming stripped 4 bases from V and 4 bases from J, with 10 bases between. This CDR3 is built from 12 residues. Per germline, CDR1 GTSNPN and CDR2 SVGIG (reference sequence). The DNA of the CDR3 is TGTGCCTGGACGGCAGACTTCTATGGCTACACCTTC. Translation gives CAWTADFYGYTF.

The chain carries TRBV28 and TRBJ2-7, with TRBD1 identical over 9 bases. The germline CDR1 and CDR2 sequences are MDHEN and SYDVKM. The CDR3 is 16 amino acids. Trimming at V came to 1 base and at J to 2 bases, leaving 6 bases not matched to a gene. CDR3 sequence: CASSLLLGQGPYEQYF. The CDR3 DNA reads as TGTGCCAGCAGTTTATTGTTGGGACAGGGACCCTACGAGCAGTACTTC.

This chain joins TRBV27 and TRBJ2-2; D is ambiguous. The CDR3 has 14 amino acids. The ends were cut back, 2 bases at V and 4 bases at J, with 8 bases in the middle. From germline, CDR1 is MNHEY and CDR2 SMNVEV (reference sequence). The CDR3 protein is CASSLQALTGELFF. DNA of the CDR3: TGTGCCAGCAGTTTACAGGCACTCACCGGGGAGCTGTTTTTT.

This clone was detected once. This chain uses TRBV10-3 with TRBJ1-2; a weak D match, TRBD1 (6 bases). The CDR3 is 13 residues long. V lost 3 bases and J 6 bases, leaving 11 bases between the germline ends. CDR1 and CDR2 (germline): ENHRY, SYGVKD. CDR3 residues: CAISEGGRDGYTF. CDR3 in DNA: TGTGCCATCAGTGAAGGGGGAAGGGATGGCTACACCTTC.

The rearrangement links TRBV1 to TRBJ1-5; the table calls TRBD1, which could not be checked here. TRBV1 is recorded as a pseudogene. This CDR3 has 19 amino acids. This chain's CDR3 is CTSSQELFFLGTGYQPQHF. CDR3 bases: TGCACCAGCAGCCAAGAACTATTCTTTTTAGGGACAGGGTATCAGCCCCAGCATTTT.

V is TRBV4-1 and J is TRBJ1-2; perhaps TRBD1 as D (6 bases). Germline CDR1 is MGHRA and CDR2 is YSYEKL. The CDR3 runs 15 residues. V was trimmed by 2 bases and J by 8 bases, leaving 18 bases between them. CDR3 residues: CASSQSTGELYGYTF. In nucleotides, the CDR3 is TGCGCCAGCAGCCAATCGACAGGAGAACTCTACGGCTACACCTTC.

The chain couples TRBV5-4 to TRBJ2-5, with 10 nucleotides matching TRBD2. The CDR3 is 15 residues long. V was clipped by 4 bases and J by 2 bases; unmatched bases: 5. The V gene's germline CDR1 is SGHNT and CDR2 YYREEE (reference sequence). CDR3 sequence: CASSDGTSAQETQYF. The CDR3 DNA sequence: TGTGCCAGCAGCGACGGGACTAGCGCTCAAGAGACCCAGTACTTC.

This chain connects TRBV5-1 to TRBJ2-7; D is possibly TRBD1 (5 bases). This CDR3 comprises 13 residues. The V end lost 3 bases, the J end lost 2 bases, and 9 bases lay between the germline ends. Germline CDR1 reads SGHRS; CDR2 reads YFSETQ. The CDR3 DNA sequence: TGCGCCAGCAGCTCCGGACACACCTACGAGCAGTACTTC. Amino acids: CASSSGHTYEQYF.

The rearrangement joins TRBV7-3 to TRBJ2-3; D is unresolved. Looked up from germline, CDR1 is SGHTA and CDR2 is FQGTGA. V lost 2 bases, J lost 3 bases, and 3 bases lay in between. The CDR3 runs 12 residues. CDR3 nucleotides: TGTGCCAGCAGCTTACGGACAGATACGCAGTATTTT. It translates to CASSLRTDTQYF.

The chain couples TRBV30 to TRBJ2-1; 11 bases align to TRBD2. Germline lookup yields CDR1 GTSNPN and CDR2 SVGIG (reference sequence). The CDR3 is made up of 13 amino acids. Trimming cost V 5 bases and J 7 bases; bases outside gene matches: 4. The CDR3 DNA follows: TGTGCCTGGGCTAGCGGGGGGCCTAATGAGCAGTTCTTC. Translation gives CAWASGGPNEQFF.